The source of this TCR beta chain is a study of beta chain features in type 1 diabetes. Study-wide context: Researchers looked at over 100,000,000 sorted cells across all samples.

Approximately 100 mL of blood, on average, came from one heparinised draw per donor. In its sample, this clone was seen a few times. The germline gives CDR1 SNHLY, CDR2 FYNNEI. V trimming: 8 bases; J trimming: 0 bases; junction bases outside the gene matches: 7. The CDR3 has 17 amino acids. All of the isolated RNA was reverse transcribed, so expressed TCRB transcripts were sequenced. Profiling relied on immunoSEQ multiplex PCR, and the TCRdb table lists in-frame clones only, not all of them. The sample shows approximately 150,000 clones, 9% to 10% of them seen only once. This receptor was identified in a woman between 18 and 29 years old in good health. The chain joins TRBV2 to TRBJ2-6, with 10 bases matching TRBD1. The specimen was central memory CD4+ T cells from blood. As DNA, the CDR3 is TGTGCCAGCCTCGGGACAGGGGTTCCCTCTGGGGCCAACGTCCTGACTTTC. This encodes CASLGTGVPSGANVLTF.